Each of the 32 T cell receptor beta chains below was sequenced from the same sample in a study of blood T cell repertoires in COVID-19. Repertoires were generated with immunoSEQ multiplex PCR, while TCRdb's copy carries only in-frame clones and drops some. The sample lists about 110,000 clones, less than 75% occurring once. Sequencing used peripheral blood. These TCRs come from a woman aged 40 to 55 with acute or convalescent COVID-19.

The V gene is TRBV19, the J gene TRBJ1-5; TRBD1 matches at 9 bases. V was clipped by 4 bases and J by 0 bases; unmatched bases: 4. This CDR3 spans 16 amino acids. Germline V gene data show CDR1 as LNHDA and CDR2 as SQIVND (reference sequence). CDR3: CASSTNRGLSNQPQHF. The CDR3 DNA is TGTGCCAGTAGTACTAACAGGGGGCTTAGCAATCAGCCCCAGCATTTT.

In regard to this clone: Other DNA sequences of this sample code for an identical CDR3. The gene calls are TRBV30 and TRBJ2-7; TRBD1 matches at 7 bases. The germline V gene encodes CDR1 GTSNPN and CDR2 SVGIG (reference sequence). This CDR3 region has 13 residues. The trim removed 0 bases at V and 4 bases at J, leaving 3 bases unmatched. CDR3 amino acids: CAWSVGTAYEQYF. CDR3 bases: TGTGCCTGGAGTGTCGGGACAGCTTACGAGCAGTACTTC.

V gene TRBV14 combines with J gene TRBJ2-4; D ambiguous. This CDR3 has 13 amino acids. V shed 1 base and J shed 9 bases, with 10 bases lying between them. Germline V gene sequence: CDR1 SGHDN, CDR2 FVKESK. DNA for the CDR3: TGTGCCAGCAGCCAAGGGGCAGTCGGCATTCAGTACTTC. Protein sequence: CASSQGAVGIQYF.

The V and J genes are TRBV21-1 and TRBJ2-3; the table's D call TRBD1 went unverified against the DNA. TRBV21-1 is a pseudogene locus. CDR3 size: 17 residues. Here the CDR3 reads CASSKGVREFPTDTQYF. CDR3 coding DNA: TGTGCCAGCAGCAAAGGTGTCAGGGAATTTCCCACAGATACGCAGTATTTT.

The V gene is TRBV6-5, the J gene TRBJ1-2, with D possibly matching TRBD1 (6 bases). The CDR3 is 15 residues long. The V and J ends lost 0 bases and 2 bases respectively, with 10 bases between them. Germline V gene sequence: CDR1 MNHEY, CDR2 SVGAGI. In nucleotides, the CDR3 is TGTGCCAGCAGTTACTCCGCCGGACAGAACTATGGCTACACCTTC. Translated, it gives CASSYSAGQNYGYTF.

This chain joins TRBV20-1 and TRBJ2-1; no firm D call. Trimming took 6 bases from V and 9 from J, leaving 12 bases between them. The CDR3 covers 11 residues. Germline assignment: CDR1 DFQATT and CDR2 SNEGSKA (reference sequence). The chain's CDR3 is CSASQVFEQFF. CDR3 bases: TGCAGTGCCTCACAAGTTTTTGAGCAGTTCTTC.

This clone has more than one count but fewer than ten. CDR3 in DNA: TGTGCCAGCAGTTTCCAGGCGGGACAGGGGGTATACAATGAGCAGTTCTTC. Its protein product is CASSFQAGQGVYNEQFF. V usage is TRBV27 and J usage is TRBJ2-1; 11 nucleotides agree with TRBD1. This CDR3 has 17 residues. V lost 3 bases to trimming and J lost 4 bases; unmatched junction nucleotides: 8. Germline V gives CDR1 MNHEY, CDR2 SMNVEV (reference sequence).

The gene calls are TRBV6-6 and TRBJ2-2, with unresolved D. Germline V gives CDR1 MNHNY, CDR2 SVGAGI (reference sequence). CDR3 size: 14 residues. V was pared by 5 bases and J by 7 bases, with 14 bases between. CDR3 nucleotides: TGTGCCAGCAGTCCCCGAAACCTAATCGGGGAGCTGTTTTTT. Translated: CASSPRNLIGELFF.

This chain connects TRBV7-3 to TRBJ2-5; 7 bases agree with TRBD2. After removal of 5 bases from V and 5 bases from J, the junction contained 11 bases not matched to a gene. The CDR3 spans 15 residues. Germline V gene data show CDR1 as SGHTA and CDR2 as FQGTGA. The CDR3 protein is CASSLLGGGEETQYF. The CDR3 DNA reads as TGTGCCAGCAGCCTCCTTGGGGGGGGTGAGGAGACCCAGTACTTC.

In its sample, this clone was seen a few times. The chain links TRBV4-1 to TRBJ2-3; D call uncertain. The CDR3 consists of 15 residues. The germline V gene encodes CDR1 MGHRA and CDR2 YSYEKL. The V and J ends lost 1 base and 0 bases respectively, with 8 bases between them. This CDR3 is CASSQVSGSTDTQYF. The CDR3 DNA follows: TGCGCCAGCAGCCAAGTTTCCGGGAGCACAGATACGCAGTATTTT.

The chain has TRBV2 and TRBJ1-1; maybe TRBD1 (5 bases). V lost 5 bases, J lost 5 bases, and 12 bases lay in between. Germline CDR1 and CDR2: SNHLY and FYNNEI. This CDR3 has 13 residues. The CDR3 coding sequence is TGTGCCAGCAGTTATGGGGGGAGGACTGAAGCTTTCTTT. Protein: CASSYGGRTEAFF.

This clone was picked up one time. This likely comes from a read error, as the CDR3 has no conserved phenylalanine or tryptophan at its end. The CDR3 spells CASSTQTGSNTEAFL. As DNA, the CDR3 is TGTGCCAGCAGCACACAGACAGGGAGCAACACTGAAGCTTTCCTT. The V call is TRBV3-1 (or the pseudogene TRBV3-2), the J call TRBJ1-1; 7 nucleotides line up with TRBD1. Germline trimming cut 5 bases from V and 2 bases from J; bases unmatched to any gene: 8. CDR1 and CDR2 (germline): LGHDT, YNNKEL (reference sequence). The CDR3 sequence is 15 residues long.

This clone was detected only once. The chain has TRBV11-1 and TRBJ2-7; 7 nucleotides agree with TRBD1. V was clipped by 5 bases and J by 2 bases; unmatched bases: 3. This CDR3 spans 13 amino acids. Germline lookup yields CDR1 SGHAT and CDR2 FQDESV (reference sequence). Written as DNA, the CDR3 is TGTGCCAGCAGCCGGGACAGCCCCTACGAGCAGTACTTC. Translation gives CASSRDSPYEQYF.

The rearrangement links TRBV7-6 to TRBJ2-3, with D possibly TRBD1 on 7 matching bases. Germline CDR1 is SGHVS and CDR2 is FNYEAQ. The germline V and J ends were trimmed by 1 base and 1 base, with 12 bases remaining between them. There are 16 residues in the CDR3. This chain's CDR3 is CASSLEGGGGTDTQYF. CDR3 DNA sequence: TGTGCCAGCAGCTTAGAAGGAGGGGGCGGCACAGATACGCAGTATTTT.

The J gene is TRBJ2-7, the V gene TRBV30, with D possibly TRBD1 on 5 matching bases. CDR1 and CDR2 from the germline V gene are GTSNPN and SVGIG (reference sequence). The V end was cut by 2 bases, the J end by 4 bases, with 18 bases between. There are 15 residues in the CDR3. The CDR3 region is CAWSQSSGKVYEQYF. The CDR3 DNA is TGTGCCTGGAGTCAATCATCAGGGAAGGTGTACGAGCAGTACTTC.

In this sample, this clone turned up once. The DNA of the CDR3 is TGCGCCAGCAGCTTGGACCAGGGGTTTTCACCCCTCCACTTT. Its translation: CASSLDQGFSPLHF. The J gene is TRBJ1-6, the V gene TRBV5-1; D is possibly TRBD1 (6 bases). Trimming cost V 0 bases and J 9 bases, with 10 bases left between them. The CDR3 spans 14 residues. Germline CDR1 reads SGHRS; CDR2 reads YFSETQ.

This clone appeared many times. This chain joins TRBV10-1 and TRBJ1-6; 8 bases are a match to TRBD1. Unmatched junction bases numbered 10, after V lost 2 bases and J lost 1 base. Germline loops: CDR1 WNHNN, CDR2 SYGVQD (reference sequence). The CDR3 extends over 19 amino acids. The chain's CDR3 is CASSEPWTGKASYNSPLHF. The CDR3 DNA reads TGCGCCAGCAGTGAGCCATGGACAGGGAAAGCATCCTATAATTCACCCCTCCACTTT.

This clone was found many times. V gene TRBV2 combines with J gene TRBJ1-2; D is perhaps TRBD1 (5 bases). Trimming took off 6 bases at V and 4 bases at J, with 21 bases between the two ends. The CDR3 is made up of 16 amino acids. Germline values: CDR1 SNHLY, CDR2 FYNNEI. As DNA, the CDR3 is TGTGCCAGCAGCAGCATAGGCAGGGCTTCTTTCTATGGCTACACCTTC. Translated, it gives CASSSIGRASFYGYTF. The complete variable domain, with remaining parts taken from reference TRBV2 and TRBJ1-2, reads EPEVTQTPSHQVTQMGQEVILRCVPISNHLYFYWYRQILGQKVEFLVSFYNNEISEKSEIFDDQFSVERPDGSNFTLKIRSTKLEDSAMYFCASSSIGRASFYGYTFGSGTRLTVV.

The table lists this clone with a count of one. In DNA form, the CDR3 reads TGTGCCAGCAGCCAAGGTTCGGCAGATACGCAGTATTTT. Protein: CASSQGSADTQYF. V usage is TRBV3-1 (or the pseudogene TRBV3-2) and J usage is TRBJ2-3; D call uncertain. This CDR3 is built from 13 residues. CDR1 and CDR2 from the germline V gene are LGHDT and YNNKEL (reference sequence). Between the trimmed V and J ends, which lost 1 base and 4 bases, there was a span of 6 bases.

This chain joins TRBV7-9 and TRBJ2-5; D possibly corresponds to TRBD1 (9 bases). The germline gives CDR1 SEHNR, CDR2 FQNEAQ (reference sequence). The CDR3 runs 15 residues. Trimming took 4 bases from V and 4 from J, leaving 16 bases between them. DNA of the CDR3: TGTGCCAGCAGCTCTCGGGGGGGACAGGGAGAGACCCAGTACTTC. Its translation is CASSSRGGQGETQYF. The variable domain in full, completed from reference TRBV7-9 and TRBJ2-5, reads DTGVSQNPRHKITKRGQNVTFRCDPISEHNRLYWYRQTLGQGPEFLTYFQNEAQLEKSRLLSDRFSAERPKGSFSTLEIQRTEQGDSAMYLCASSSRGGQGETQYFGPGTRLLVL.

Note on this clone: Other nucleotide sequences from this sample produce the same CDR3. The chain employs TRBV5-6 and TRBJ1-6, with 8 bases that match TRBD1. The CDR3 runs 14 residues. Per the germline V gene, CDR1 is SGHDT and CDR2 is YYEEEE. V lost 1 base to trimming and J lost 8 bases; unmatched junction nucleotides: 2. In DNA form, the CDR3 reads TGTGCCAGCAGCTTGACAGGGGGTGATTCACCCCTCCACTTT. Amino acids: CASSLTGGDSPLHF. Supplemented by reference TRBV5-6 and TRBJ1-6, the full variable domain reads DAGVTQSPTHLIKTRGQQVTLRCSPKSGHDTVSWYQQALGQGPQFIFQYYEEEERQRGNFPDRFSGHQFPNYSSELNVNALLLGDSALYLCASSLTGGDSPLHFGNGTRLTVT.

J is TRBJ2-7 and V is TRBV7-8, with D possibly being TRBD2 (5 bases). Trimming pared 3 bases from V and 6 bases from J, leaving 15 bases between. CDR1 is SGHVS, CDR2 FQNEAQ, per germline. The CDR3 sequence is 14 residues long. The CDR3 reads CASSFADYSSEQYF. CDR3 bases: TGTGCCAGCAGCTTTGCCGACTATTCTAGCGAGCAGTACTTC. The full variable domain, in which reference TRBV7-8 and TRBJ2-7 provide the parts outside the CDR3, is GAGVSQSPRYKVAKRGQDVALRCDPISGHVSLFWYQQALGQGPEFLTYFQNEAQLDKSGLPSDRFFAERPEGSVSTLKIQRTQQEDSAVYLCASSFADYSSEQYFGPGTRLTVT.

The CDR3 is CASSIEWGQPQHF. CDR3 DNA: TGTGCCAGTAGTATTGAATGGGGCCAGCCCCAGCATTTT. The chain joins TRBV19 to TRBJ1-5, with a weak D call TRBD1 (5 bases). The V end was cut by 3 bases, the J end by 7 bases, with 10 bases between. The V gene's germline CDR1 is LNHDA and CDR2 SQIVND (reference sequence). The CDR3 is made up of 13 amino acids.

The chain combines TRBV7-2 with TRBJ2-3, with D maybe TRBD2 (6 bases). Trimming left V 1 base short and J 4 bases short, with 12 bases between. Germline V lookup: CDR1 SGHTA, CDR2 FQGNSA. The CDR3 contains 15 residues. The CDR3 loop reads CASSLVAGKADTQYF. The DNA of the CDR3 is TGTGCCAGCAGCTTAGTGGCGGGGAAGGCAGATACGCAGTATTTT.

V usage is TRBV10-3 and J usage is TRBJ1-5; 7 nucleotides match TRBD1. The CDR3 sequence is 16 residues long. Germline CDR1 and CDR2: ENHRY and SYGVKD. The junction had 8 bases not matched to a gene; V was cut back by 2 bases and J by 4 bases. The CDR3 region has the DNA TGTGCCATCAGTGAGCGAGGACAGGACGGAAATCAGCCCCAGCATTTT. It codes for CAISERGQDGNQPQHF.

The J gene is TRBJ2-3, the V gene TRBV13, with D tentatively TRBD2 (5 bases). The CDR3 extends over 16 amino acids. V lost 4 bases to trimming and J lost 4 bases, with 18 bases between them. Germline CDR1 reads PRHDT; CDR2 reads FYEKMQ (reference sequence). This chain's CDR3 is CASSSQVLGVADTQYF. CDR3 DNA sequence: TGTGCCAGCAGCTCCCAAGTACTAGGTGTGGCAGATACGCAGTATTTT.

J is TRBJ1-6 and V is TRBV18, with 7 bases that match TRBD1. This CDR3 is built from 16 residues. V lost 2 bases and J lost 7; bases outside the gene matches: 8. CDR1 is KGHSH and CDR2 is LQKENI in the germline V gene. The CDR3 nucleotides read TGTGCCAGCTCACCAGTGACGACAGGGTCAAATTCACCCCTCCACTTT. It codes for CASSPVTTGSNSPLHF.

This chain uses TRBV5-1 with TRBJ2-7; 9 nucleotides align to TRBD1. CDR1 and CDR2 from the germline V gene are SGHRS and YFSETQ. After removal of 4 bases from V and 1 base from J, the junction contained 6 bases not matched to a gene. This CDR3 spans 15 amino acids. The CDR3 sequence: CASSPRTGASYEQYF. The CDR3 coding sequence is TGCGCCAGCAGCCCTAGGACAGGGGCATCCTACGAGCAGTACTTC.

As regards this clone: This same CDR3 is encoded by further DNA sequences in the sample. The CDR3 DNA follows: TGCGCCAGCAGCTCCGGACAGCCCAATCAGCCCCAGCATTTT. It codes for CASSSGQPNQPQHF. The chain uses TRBV5-1 and TRBJ1-5, with D possibly TRBD1 on 6 matching bases. Germline V gene lookup returns CDR1 SGHRS and CDR2 YFSETQ. V was trimmed by 3 bases and J by 3 bases, leaving 10 bases between them. CDR3 length equals 14 residues.

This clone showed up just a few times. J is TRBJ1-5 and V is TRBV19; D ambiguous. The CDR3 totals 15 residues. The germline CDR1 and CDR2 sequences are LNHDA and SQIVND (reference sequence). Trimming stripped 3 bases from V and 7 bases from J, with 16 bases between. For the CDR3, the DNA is TGTGCCAGTAGTATCATAATTGGGGAGCTGCAGCCCCAGCATTTT. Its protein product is CASSIIIGELQPQHF.

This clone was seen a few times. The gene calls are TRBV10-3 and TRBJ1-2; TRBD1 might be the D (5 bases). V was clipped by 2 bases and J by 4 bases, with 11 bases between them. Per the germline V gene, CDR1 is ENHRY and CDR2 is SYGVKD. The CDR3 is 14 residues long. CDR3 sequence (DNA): TGTGCCATCAGTGAGGCCCCCAGGGTCTATGGCTACACCTTC. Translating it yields CAISEAPRVYGYTF.

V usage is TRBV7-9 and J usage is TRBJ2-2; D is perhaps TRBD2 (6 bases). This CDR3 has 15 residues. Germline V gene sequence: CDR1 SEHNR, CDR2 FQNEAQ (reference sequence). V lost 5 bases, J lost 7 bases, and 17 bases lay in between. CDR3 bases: TGTGCCAGCAGCGCCCGGCAGGGAGCGGGCGGGGAGCTGTTTTTT. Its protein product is CASSARQGAGGELFF.